Below are 31 T cell receptor beta chains sequenced from a single sample in a study of blood T cell repertoires in COVID-19. TCRdb's copy holds only in-frame clones and misses some; the assay was immunoSEQ multiplex PCR. The top ten clones hold around 3.5% of a sample with 200,000 to 300,000 clones, more than 80% of them seen once. Sample: peripheral blood. Receptors were obtained from a woman between 35 and 50 years old with acute or convalescent COVID-19.

In DNA form, the CDR3 reads TGTGCCATCACTAGACAGGGCGTAAAAGGCTACACCTTC. Its translation is CAITRQGVKGYTF. The V and J genes are TRBV10-3 and TRBJ1-2, with 7 bases identical to TRBD1. The length of the CDR3 is 13 residues. Germline lookup yields CDR1 ENHRY and CDR2 SYGVKD. Trimming removed 7 bases from V and 8 bases from J; junction bases left unmatched: 10.

This sequence joins TRBV12-5 and TRBJ2-5; 7 bases match TRBD2. This CDR3 is built from 12 residues. Germline V gene data show CDR1 as LGHNT and CDR2 as FRNRAP. Unmatched junction bases numbered 2, after V lost 5 bases and J lost 5 bases. The CDR3 bases are TGTGCTAGTGGTGGGAGGGAGGAGACCCAGTACTTC. Translated: CASGGREETQYF.

This chain connects TRBV4-1 to TRBJ2-1; D is ambiguous. CDR3 size: 12 residues. CDR1 and CDR2 from the germline V gene are MGHRA and YSYEKL. V lost 1 base, J lost 9 bases, and 7 bases lay in between. CDR3 DNA sequence: TGCGCCAGCAGCCAAGTAGCTGCTGAGCAGTTCTTC. Translating gives CASSQVAAEQFF.

The rearrangement links TRBV6-2 or TRBV6-3 to TRBJ1-6; 7 bases align to TRBD1. The CDR3 is 15 amino acids. Trimming at V came to 6 bases and at J to 7 bases, leaving 9 bases not matched to a gene. Germline CDR1 and CDR2: MNHEY and SVGEGT. CDR3 coding DNA: TGTGCCAGCAGCGATCATCTAGGGGGCAATTCACCCCTCCACTTT. It translates to CASSDHLGGNSPLHF.

The rearrangement joins TRBV13 to TRBJ1-2, with 9 bases identical to TRBD1. CDR3 length: 16 amino acids. V gave up 5 bases and J gave up 3 bases; unmatched junction bases: 10. The germline CDR1 and CDR2 sequences are PRHDT and FYEKMQ (reference sequence). The CDR3 nucleotides are TGTGCCAGCAGCCCCCTAGGAGACAGGGGGGACTATGGCTACACCTTC. Translation: CASSPLGDRGDYGYTF. Full variable domain (rest looked up from reference TRBV13 and TRBJ1-2): AAGVIQSPRHLIKEKRETATLKCYPIPRHDTVYWYQQGPGQDPQFLISFYEKMQSDKGSIPDRFSAQQFSDYHSELNMSSLELGDSALYFCASSPLGDRGDYGYTFGSGTRLTVV.

This chain uses TRBV5-1 with TRBJ1-2; D call uncertain. Germline values: CDR1 SGHRS, CDR2 YFSETQ. The CDR3 covers 14 residues. Trimming cost V 1 base and J 6 bases, with 13 bases left between them. DNA for the CDR3: TGCGCCAGCAGCTTGCAAGTGCCGAGGGATGGCTACACCTTC. It translates to CASSLQVPRDGYTF.

Of note for this clone: One junction end does not reproduce the germline sequence, and a read error may be involved. V and J are TRBV9 and TRBJ1-1; a weak D match, TRBD1 (5 bases). The germline V gene has CDR1 SGDLS and CDR2 YYNGEE. The CDR3 spans 14 residues. DNA for the CDR3: TGTGCCAGCAACGTAGGACAAACGAACACTGAAGCTTTCTTT. This codes for CASNVGQTNTEAFF.

The gene calls are TRBV6-1 and TRBJ2-5; 10 positions agree with TRBD1. The junction had 13 bases not matched to a gene; V was cut back by 4 bases and J by 5 bases. CDR1 is MNHNS and CDR2 is SASEGT in the germline V gene. This CDR3 is built from 17 residues. CDR3 sequence: CASSGRTRQGARETQYF. CDR3 nucleotide sequence: TGTGCCAGCAGTGGGCGGACCCGACAGGGGGCAAGGGAGACCCAGTACTTC.

The chain has TRBV5-1 and TRBJ2-3; 10 bases are a match to TRBD1. Germline V lookup: CDR1 SGHRS, CDR2 YFSETQ. This CDR3 has 15 residues. V gave up 1 base and J gave up 3 bases; unmatched junction bases: 2. The CDR3 nucleotides are TGCGCCAGCAGCTTGTGGGGACAGGGGACAGATACGCAGTATTTT. Encoded protein: CASSLWGQGTDTQYF.

The rearrangement uses TRBV10-3 and TRBJ2-7, with 7 bases identical to TRBD2. CDR1 and CDR2 from the germline V gene are ENHRY and SYGVKD. CDR3 length equals 13 residues. The V gene end was trimmed by 6 bases and the J gene end by 2 bases; junction bases not matched to a gene: 4. CDR3 amino acids: CAIRGEGTYEQYV. CDR3 nucleotide sequence: TGTGCCATCAGAGGGGAGGGGACCTACGAGCAGTACGTC.

The chain is built from TRBV11-2 and TRBJ2-5, with no clear D. V was clipped by 4 bases and J by 5 bases, with 20 bases between them. The CDR3 extends over 16 amino acids. Germline CDR1 and CDR2: SGHAT and FQNNGV. The chain's CDR3 is CASSSFLFEAAETQYF. The CDR3 nucleotides read TGTGCCAGCAGCTCTTTTTTATTTGAAGCCGCGGAGACCCAGTACTTC.

The CDR3 spells CASSSTRGSYNEQFF. DNA of the CDR3: TGTGCCAGCAGCTCGACCAGGGGTTCCTACAATGAGCAGTTCTTC. J is TRBJ2-1 and V is TRBV5-8; a weak D match, TRBD1 (6 bases). The germline V gene encodes CDR1 SGHTS and CDR2 YDEGEE. This CDR3 spans 15 amino acids. V dropped 3 bases and J dropped 1 base, with 11 bases sitting between them.

The chain uses TRBV3-1 (or the pseudogene TRBV3-2) and TRBJ2-3; 9 bases line up with TRBD2. J was trimmed by 5 bases and V by 7 bases; bases with no gene match: 16. The CDR3 runs 17 residues. Germline CDR1 LGHDT, CDR2 YNNKEL (reference sequence). CDR3 nucleotides: TGTGCCAGCACCCCAAGTATTGGCGCGGGGGGGCGAGATACGCAGTATTTT. Amino acids: CASTPSIGAGGRDTQYF.

The gene calls are TRBV13 and TRBJ2-5; 9 positions match TRBD2. The junction had 5 bases not matched to a gene; V was cut back by 2 bases and J by 1 base. Germline CDR1 reads PRHDT; CDR2 reads FYEKMQ (reference sequence). CDR3 size: 16 residues. CDR3: CASSLFGLASQETQYF. CDR3 DNA: TGTGCCAGCAGCTTATTCGGACTAGCGAGCCAAGAGACCCAGTACTTC.

The chain joins TRBV7-6 to TRBJ1-6, with TRBD1 matching 9 bases. The CDR3 loop spans 17 amino acids. Germline CDR1 is SGHVS and CDR2 is FNYEAQ. The V segment lost 0 bases and the J segment 5 bases; nucleotides outside the gene matches: 5. The CDR3 coding sequence is TGTGCCAGCAGCTTAGCGCCTCGGACAGGGGATAATTCACCCCTCCACTTT. Amino acids: CASSLAPRTGDNSPLHF. Complete variable domain (other parts from reference TRBV7-6 and TRBJ1-6): GAGVSQSPRYKVTKRGQDVALRCDPISGHVSLYWYRQALGQGPEFLTYFNYEAQQDKSGLPNDRFSAERPEGSISTLTIQRTEQRDSAMYRCASSLAPRTGDNSPLHFGNGTRLTVT.

The chain joins TRBV6-5 to TRBJ1-1, with a weak D call TRBD1 (6 bases). V lost 0 bases to trimming and J lost 7 bases, with 12 bases between them. The length of the CDR3 is 14 residues. Germline V lookup: CDR1 MNHEY, CDR2 SVGAGI. This chain's CDR3 is CASSYSGGQGEAFF. The CDR3 coding sequence is TGTGCCAGCAGTTACTCGGGGGGGCAGGGTGAAGCTTTCTTT.

The chain is built from TRBV24-1 and TRBJ1-2; maybe TRBD1 (5 bases). Trimming took off 0 bases at V and 7 bases at J, with 14 bases between the two ends. CDR1 is KGHDR, CDR2 SFDVKD, per germline. The CDR3 is 15 residues long. The CDR3 here is CATSDLGRATGGYTF. DNA of the CDR3: TGTGCCACCAGTGATTTGGGCAGGGCAACGGGTGGCTACACCTTC.

This chain joins TRBV30 and TRBJ1-1; D remains ambiguous. The CDR3 length is 12 residues. Germline V gene sequence: CDR1 GTSNPN, CDR2 SVGIG (reference sequence). Trimming stripped 3 bases from V and 1 base from J, with 6 bases between. CDR3 region: CAWRYRNTEAFF. In nucleotides, the CDR3 is TGTGCCTGGAGATACAGGAACACTGAAGCTTTCTTT.

The chain employs TRBV18 and TRBJ2-2, with D perhaps TRBD1 (6 bases). Germline V gene sequence: CDR1 KGHSH, CDR2 LQKENI. The CDR3 has 15 amino acids. Between the trimmed V and J ends, which lost 2 bases and 4 bases, there was a span of 11 bases. The CDR3 here is CASSPGQGSTGELFF. CDR3 sequence (DNA): TGTGCCAGCTCACCAGGCCAGGGGAGCACCGGGGAGCTGTTTTTT.

The genes are TRBV5-4 and TRBJ1-2, with D tentatively TRBD1 (6 bases). The CDR3 is 13 residues long. Germline CDR1 and CDR2: SGHNT and YYREEE (reference sequence). Trimming pared 7 bases from V and 3 bases from J, leaving 13 bases between. The CDR3 region has the DNA TGTGCCAGCCATAGGGGGTCACACTATGGCTACACCTTC. Translated, it gives CASHRGSHYGYTF.

J is TRBJ2-5 and V is TRBV2; 13 bases match TRBD2. The germline CDR1 and CDR2 sequences are SNHLY and FYNNEI. J gave up 11 bases and V 4 bases, and 10 bases lay outside the gene matches. CDR3 length: 15 amino acids. The CDR3 spells CASSGFTSGGAEQYF. The CDR3 bases are TGTGCCAGCAGTGGATTTACTAGCGGGGGGGCCGAACAGTACTTC.

The rearrangement uses TRBV7-9 and TRBJ2-5, with a possible D match to TRBD1 (5 bases). Trimming removed 0 bases at V and 2 bases at J, with 7 bases between. CDR3 size: 14 residues. The germline CDR1 and CDR2 sequences are SEHNR and FQNEAQ (reference sequence). As DNA, the CDR3 is TGTGCCAGCAGCTTAGCGGGGCAGCAAGAGACCCAGTACTTC. Its translation is CASSLAGQQETQYF.

The rearrangement uses TRBV19 and TRBJ2-5, with D possibly being TRBD1 (5 bases). The CDR3 contains 14 residues. Trimming stripped 1 base from V and 1 base from J, with 7 bases between. Per germline, CDR1 LNHDA and CDR2 SQIVND (reference sequence). CDR3 region: CASSIAQGQETQYF. Here the CDR3 DNA reads TGTGCCAGTAGTATAGCTCAGGGCCAAGAGACCCAGTACTTC.

The chain carries TRBV6-5 and TRBJ2-1; 10 bases fit TRBD2. V shed 6 bases and J 5 bases; nucleotides not matched to a gene: 7. The germline gives CDR1 MNHEY, CDR2 SVGAGI. The CDR3 spans 15 residues. In DNA form, the CDR3 reads TGTGCCAGCAGCTCCAGCGGGGGGGCCAACAATGAGCAGTTCTTC. This gives the protein CASSSSGGANNEQFF.

This clone was recorded a few times. The J gene is TRBJ2-5, the V gene TRBV7-8; D is possibly TRBD1 (5 bases). Deletions cut 8 bases from V and 5 bases from J, with 12 bases between. Germline values: CDR1 SGHVS, CDR2 FQNEAQ. The CDR3 consists of 12 residues. As DNA, the CDR3 is TGTGCCAGCTGGGGCCTAGGGGAGACCCAGTACTTC. This encodes CASWGLGETQYF. The full variable domain, with the rest looked up from reference TRBV7-8 and TRBJ2-5, is GAGVSQSPRYKVAKRGQDVALRCDPISGHVSLFWYQQALGQGPEFLTYFQNEAQLDKSGLPSDRFFAERPEGSVSTLKIQRTQQEDSAVYLCASWGLGETQYFGPGTRLLVL.

This chain joins TRBV6-5 and TRBJ1-5, with D uncertain. CDR1 and CDR2 (germline): MNHEY, SVGAGI. The CDR3 covers 14 residues. Trimming cost V 0 bases and J 3 bases, with 6 bases left between them. The CDR3 region has the DNA TGTGCCAGCAGTTACTCGCTAAACAATCAGCCCCAGCATTTT. The encoded protein is CASSYSLNNQPQHF.

This clone was observed a few times. The chain employs TRBV7-6 and TRBJ1-2; D is undetermined. The V gene lost 2 bases and the J gene lost 0 bases, with 10 bases spanning the gap. The CDR3 is 15 amino acids. The germline CDR1 and CDR2 sequences are SGHVS and FNYEAQ. The CDR3 nucleotides are TGTGCCAGCAGCTTAAGTGACACCGCTAACTATGGCTACACCTTC. Its translation: CASSLSDTANYGYTF.

The chain has TRBV6-5 and TRBJ1-1; TRBD1 is a possible D gene (5 bases). Trimming took off 2 bases at V and 6 bases at J, with 10 bases between the two ends. This CDR3 comprises 13 residues. Germline lookup yields CDR1 MNHEY and CDR2 SVGAGI. The CDR3 sequence: CASSYASGSEAFF. Written as DNA, the CDR3 is TGTGCCAGCAGTTACGCGTCAGGGTCTGAAGCTTTCTTT.

This sequence joins TRBV6-5 and TRBJ1-5; 7 bases map to TRBD1. CDR3 length: 13 residues. Germline V gene sequence: CDR1 MNHEY, CDR2 SVGAGI. V dropped 10 bases and J dropped 6; count of bases not matched to a gene: 9. CDR3 amino acids: CATSDRDGQPQHF. The CDR3 DNA sequence: TGTGCCACCTCCGACAGGGACGGTCAGCCCCAGCATTTT.

For the CDR3, the DNA is TGTGCCAGCAGTGAAGCGTTCATGGGGGGGAATTCACCCCTCCACTTT. Translating gives CASSEAFMGGNSPLHF. The chain carries TRBV6-1 and TRBJ1-6, with D maybe TRBD1 (5 bases). The CDR3 runs 16 residues. V lost 0 bases to trimming and J lost 7 bases, with 13 bases between them. CDR1 is MNHNS, CDR2 SASEGT, per germline.

This clone was counted once. V gene TRBV9 combines with J gene TRBJ1-6, with 7 positions matching TRBD1. The CDR3 consists of 15 residues. Germline CDR1 reads SGDLS; CDR2 reads YYNGEE. V lost 4 bases to trimming and J lost 9 bases; unmatched junction nucleotides: 10. In nucleotides, the CDR3 is TGTGCCAGCAGCCCGCGACAGGGATGGAGTTCACCCCTCCACTTT. As protein: CASSPRQGWSSPLHF.